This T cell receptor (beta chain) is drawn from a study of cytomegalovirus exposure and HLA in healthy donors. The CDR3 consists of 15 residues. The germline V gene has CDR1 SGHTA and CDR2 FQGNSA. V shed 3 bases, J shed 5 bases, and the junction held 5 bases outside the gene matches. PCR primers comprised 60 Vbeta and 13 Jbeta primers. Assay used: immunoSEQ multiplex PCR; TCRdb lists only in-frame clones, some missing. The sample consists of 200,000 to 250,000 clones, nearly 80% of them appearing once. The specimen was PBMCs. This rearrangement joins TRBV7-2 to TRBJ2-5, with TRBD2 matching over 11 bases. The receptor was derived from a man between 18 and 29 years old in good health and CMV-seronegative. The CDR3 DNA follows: TGTGCCAGCAGCTTTACTAGCGGGAGAGAGGAGACCCAGTACTTC. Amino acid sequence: CASSFTSGREETQYF.